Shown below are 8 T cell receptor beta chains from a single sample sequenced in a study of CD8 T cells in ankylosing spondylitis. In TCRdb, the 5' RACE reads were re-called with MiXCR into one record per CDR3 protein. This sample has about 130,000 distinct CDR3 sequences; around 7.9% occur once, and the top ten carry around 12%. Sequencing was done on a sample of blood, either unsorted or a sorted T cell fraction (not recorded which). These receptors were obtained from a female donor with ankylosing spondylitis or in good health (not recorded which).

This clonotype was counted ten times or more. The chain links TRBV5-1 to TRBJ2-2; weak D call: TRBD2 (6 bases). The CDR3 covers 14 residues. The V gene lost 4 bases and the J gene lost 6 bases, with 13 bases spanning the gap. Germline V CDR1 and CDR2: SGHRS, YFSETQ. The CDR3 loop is CASSPMGGSGELFF. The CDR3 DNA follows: TGCGCCAGCAGCCCGATGGGGGGTTCCGGGGAGCTGTTTTTT.

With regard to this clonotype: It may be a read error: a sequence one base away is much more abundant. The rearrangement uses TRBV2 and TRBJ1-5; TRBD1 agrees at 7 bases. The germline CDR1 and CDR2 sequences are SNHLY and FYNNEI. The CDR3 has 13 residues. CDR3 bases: TGTGCCAGCCATACAGGGGTCGATCAGCGCCAGCATTTT. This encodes CASHTGVDQRQHF.

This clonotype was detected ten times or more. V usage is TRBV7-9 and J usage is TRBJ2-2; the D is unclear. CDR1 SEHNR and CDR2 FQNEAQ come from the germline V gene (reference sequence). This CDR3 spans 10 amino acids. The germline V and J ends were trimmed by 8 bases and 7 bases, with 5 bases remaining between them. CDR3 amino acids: CASHRGELFF. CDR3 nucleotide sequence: TGTGCCAGCCACCGCGGGGAGCTGTTTTTT.

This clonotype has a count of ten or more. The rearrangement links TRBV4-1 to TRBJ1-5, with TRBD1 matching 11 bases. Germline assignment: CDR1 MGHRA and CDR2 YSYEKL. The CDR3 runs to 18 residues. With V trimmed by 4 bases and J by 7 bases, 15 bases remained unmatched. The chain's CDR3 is CASSPYPRRDRGEQPQHF. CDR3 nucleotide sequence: TGCGCCAGCAGCCCGTACCCGAGGCGGGACAGGGGGGAGCAGCCCCAGCATTTT.

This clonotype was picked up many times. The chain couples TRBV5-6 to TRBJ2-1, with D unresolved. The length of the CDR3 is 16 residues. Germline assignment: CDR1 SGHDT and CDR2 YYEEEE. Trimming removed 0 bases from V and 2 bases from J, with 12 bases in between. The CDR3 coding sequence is TGTGCCAGCAGCTTGGGAACTCCCCGCCCCTACAATGAGCAGTTCTTC. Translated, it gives CASSLGTPRPYNEQFF.

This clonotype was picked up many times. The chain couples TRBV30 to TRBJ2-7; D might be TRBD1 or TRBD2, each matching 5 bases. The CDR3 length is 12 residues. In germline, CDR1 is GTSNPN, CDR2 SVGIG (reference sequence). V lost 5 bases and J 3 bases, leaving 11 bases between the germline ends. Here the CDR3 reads CAWSGPDYEQYF. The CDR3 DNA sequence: TGTGCCTGGTCGGGACCTGACTACGAGCAGTACTTC.

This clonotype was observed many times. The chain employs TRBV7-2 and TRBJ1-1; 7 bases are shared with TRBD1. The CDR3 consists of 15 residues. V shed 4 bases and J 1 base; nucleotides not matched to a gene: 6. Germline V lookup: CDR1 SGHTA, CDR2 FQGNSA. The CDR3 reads CASSSRDSKNTEAFF. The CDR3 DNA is TGTGCCAGCAGCTCCCGGGACAGCAAGAACACTGAAGCTTTCTTT. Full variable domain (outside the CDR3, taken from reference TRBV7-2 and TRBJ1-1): GAGVSQSPSNKVTEKGKDVELRCDPISGHTALYWYRQSLGQGLEFLIYFQGNSAPDKSGLPSDRFSAERTGGSVSTLTIQRTQQEDSAVYLCASSSRDSKNTEAFFGQGTRLTVV.

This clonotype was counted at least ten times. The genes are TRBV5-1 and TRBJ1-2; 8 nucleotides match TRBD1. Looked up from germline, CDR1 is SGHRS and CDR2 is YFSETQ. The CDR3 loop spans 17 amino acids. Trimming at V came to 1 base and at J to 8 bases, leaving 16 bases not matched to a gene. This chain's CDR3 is CASSLTLWSRTGLGYTF. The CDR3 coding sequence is TGCGCCAGCAGCTTGACCCTTTGGAGTAGGACAGGGCTCGGCTACACCTTC. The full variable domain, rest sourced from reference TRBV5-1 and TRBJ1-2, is KAGVTQTPRYLIKTRGQQVTLSCSPISGHRSVSWYQQTPGQGLQFLFEYFSETQRNKGNFPGRFSGRQFSNSRSEMNVSTLELGDSALYLCASSLTLWSRTGLGYTFGSGTRLTVV.